This T cell receptor (beta chain) was retrieved from a study of Ad26.COV2.S vaccination and SARS-CoV-2 variants. Sequenced by immunoSEQ multiplex PCR; TCRdb stores in-frame clones only, minus some. The repertoire holds roughly 400,000 clones, with 75% to 90% as singletons. Germline V lookup: CDR1 SGDLS, CDR2 YYNGEE. V shed 4 bases, J shed 3 bases, and the junction held 2 bases outside the gene matches. The CDR3 spans 14 residues. Sample treatment: some 20 received Ad26.COV2.S at low or high dose, single or two shots; 5 received placebo; per-sample allocation not given. All samples were drawn on day 63, counting from the first vaccine or placebo injection.

The sample here was peripheral blood, taken in a trial of Ad26.COV2.S vaccine versus placebo. This receptor was taken from a person between 18 and 65 years old who received the Ad26.COV2.S COVID-19 vaccine or a placebo. The V gene is TRBV9, the J gene TRBJ2-3, with 10 bases that match TRBD2. Here the CDR3 reads CASSKTSGTDTQYF. CDR3 nucleotides: TGTGCCAGCAGCAAGACTAGCGGGACAGATACGCAGTATTTT.